This record looks at one TCR beta chain sequence and its context. Antigen unknown. CDR1 and CDR2 from the germline V gene are MNHNY and SVGAGI (reference sequence). The CDR3 runs 16 residues. The V and J ends lost 4 bases and 4 bases, in that order; junction bases with no gene match: 6. With 60 Vbeta and 13 Jbeta primers, the PCR was carried out. The table came from immunoSEQ multiplex PCR; TCRdb's copy has only in-frame clones and leaves some out. Here the sample spans roughly 160,000 clones, 65% to 85% being singletons. These data originate in a study of cytomegalovirus exposure and HLA in healthy donors. Study-level findings and limits: Later examination showed HLA-associated TCR beta chains had greater clonal expansion than equally common others.

Sequenced material: PBMCs. V gene TRBV6-6 combines with J gene TRBJ1-6; 8 nucleotides agree with TRBD1. This sequence was found in a woman aged 30 to 39 in good health and CMV-seropositive. DNA of the CDR3: TGTGCCAGCAGTTTCGACAGGGGACGTTATAATTCACCCCTCCACTTT. As protein: CASSFDRGRYNSPLHF.